Below, 18 T cell receptor beta chains from the same sample are listed, as sequenced in a study of cytomegalovirus exposure and HLA in healthy donors (dated by TCRdb to about 2017). The method behind the library was the immunoSEQ multiplex PCR assay. A mixture of 60 forward primers for TCR Vbeta segments and 13 reverse primers for TCR Jbeta segments was used in the multiplex PCR. What TCRdb holds here is the immuneACCESS table cut down to in-frame rearrangements. Part of the clones is not present; checked against another copy, under half of the missing clones reflect an unresolved V gene, and the others are unexplained. This sample is represented by about 65,000 clones; roughly 80% of them were singletons. The ten biggest clones cover approximately 2.9% of the sample. The specimen sequenced was PBMCs. Every receptor here comes from a girl aged 5-17 years in good health and CMV-seropositive.

V usage is TRBV28 and J usage is TRBJ2-3, with D unclear. This CDR3 region has 12 residues. CDR1 MDHEN and CDR2 SYDVKM come from the germline V gene. Trimming removed 1 base at V and 4 bases at J, with 3 bases between. The CDR3 here is CASSLLADTQYF. The DNA of the CDR3 is TGTGCCAGCAGTTTATTAGCAGATACGCAGTATTTT.

The chain carries TRBV28 and TRBJ1-4; D remains ambiguous. Trimming stripped 0 bases from V and 6 bases from J, with 11 bases between. The CDR3 contains 15 residues. Germline V lookup: CDR1 MDHEN, CDR2 SYDVKM. In nucleotides, the CDR3 is TGTGCCAGCAGTTTATGGGGAGAGGGAGATGAAAAACTGTTTTTT. This gives the protein CASSLWGEGDEKLFF.

This clone occurred a few times. J is TRBJ1-1 and V is TRBV6-1; the D is unclear. This CDR3 region has 13 residues. Trimming took 6 bases from V and 0 from J, leaving 8 bases between them. Germline CDR1 reads MNHNS; CDR2 reads SASEGT. CDR3 nucleotide sequence: TGTGCCAGCAGCACGAGGATGAACACTGAAGCTTTCTTT. It specifies CASSTRMNTEAFF.

This chain uses TRBV7-6 with TRBJ2-7, with D maybe TRBD2 (6 bases). The CDR3 extends over 16 amino acids. V lost 5 bases and J 2 bases, leaving 19 bases between the germline ends. The germline gives CDR1 SGHVS, CDR2 FNYEAQ. For the CDR3, the DNA is TGTGCCAGCAGCCCTAGGGCGGGGATCCGGCCCTACGAGCAGTACTTC. It encodes CASSPRAGIRPYEQYF.

This chain connects TRBV11-2 to TRBJ2-5; D remains ambiguous. Germline CDR1 reads SGHAT; CDR2 reads FQNNGV. V shed 3 bases and J shed 8 bases, with 13 bases lying between them. The CDR3 contains 13 residues. The chain's CDR3 is CASSFDYTATQYF. The CDR3 DNA reads as TGTGCCAGCAGCTTCGATTACACCGCCACCCAGTACTTC.

The chain recombines TRBV4-1 with TRBJ1-1; unclear D gene. Germline CDR1 MGHRA, CDR2 YSYEKL. The CDR3 is made up of 14 amino acids. V lost 1 base to trimming and J lost 6 bases, with 12 bases between them. The CDR3 region is CASSQAVGYSEAFF. The CDR3, as DNA: TGCGCCAGCAGCCAAGCTGTCGGGTACTCTGAAGCTTTCTTT.

J is TRBJ2-6 and V is TRBV27, with D possibly TRBD1 on 5 matching bases. V gave up 10 bases and J gave up 3 bases, with 7 bases separating them. The CDR3 length is 12 residues. CDR1 and CDR2 from the germline V gene are MNHEY and SMNVEV (reference sequence). The CDR3 DNA follows: TGTGCCATAGGGGTTGGGGCCAACGTCCTGACTTTC. Its protein is CAIGVGANVLTF.

V usage is TRBV6-5 and J usage is TRBJ2-3, with TRBD2 matching 15 bases. The V and J ends lost 6 bases and 4 bases, in that order; junction bases with no gene match: 2. Germline V gene data show CDR1 as MNHEY and CDR2 as SVGAGI. The CDR3 runs to 15 residues. This CDR3 is CASSRTSGRADTQYF. The DNA for the CDR3 is TGTGCCAGCAGCCGGACTAGCGGGAGGGCAGATACGCAGTATTTT.

The chain has TRBV2 and TRBJ1-5, with TRBD1 as a possible D gene (6 bases). This CDR3 comprises 16 residues. Germline V gene data show CDR1 as SNHLY and CDR2 as FYNNEI. Trimming stripped 9 bases from V and 6 bases from J, with 24 bases between. The CDR3 coding sequence is TGTGCCAGTGTGTTTACACAGGGTCCCCCAATTCAGCCCCAGCATTTT. This gives the protein CASVFTQGPPIQPQHF.

The chain uses TRBV10-1 and TRBJ1-2; D uncertain. V gave up 3 bases and J gave up 0 bases, with 5 bases separating them. The germline V gene has CDR1 WNHNN and CDR2 SYGVQD (reference sequence). This CDR3 region has 13 residues. The DNA of the CDR3 is TGCGCCAGCAGTGATGGCACTAACTATGGCTACACCTTC. Translating it yields CASSDGTNYGYTF.

The chain carries TRBV7-2 and TRBJ2-7, with a weak D call TRBD2 (6 bases). The CDR3 spans 14 residues. Germline values: CDR1 SGHTA, CDR2 FQGNSA. Trimming took off 5 bases at V and 5 bases at J, with 16 bases between the two ends. Here the CDR3 DNA reads TGTGCCAGCAGCCCCTCCCAGGGAGGCCACGAGCAGTACTTC. This sequence encodes CASSPSQGGHEQYF.

The chain carries TRBV6-1 and TRBJ1-5, with unresolved D. The germline V gene has CDR1 MNHNS and CDR2 SASEGT. Trimming cost V 7 bases and J 1 base, with 8 bases left between them. The CDR3 spans 13 residues. The CDR3 DNA sequence: TGTGCCAGCACCCCGAGGAGCAATCAGCCCCAGCATTTT. Translation: CASTPRSNQPQHF.

The chain combines TRBV7-2 with TRBJ1-2; 8 positions agree with TRBD1. The CDR3 is 15 residues long. The germline CDR1 and CDR2 sequences are SGHTA and FQGNSA. V shed 1 base, J shed 8 bases, and the junction held 9 bases outside the gene matches. This CDR3 is CASSLVPRDRRGYTF. CDR3 bases: TGTGCCAGCAGCTTAGTCCCAAGGGACAGGAGGGGCTACACCTTC.

This sequence joins TRBV5-4 and TRBJ1-4; 10 positions match TRBD1. Germline-derived CDR1 and CDR2 are SGHNT and YYREEE (reference sequence). This CDR3 region has 17 residues. The V segment lost 3 bases and the J segment 7 bases; nucleotides outside the gene matches: 12. DNA for the CDR3: TGTGCCAGCAGCTACCAAGACAGGGGGCATTCCCTTGAAAAACTGTTTTTT. Protein: CASSYQDRGHSLEKLFF.

This clone occurred a few times. The rearrangement joins TRBV4-2 to TRBJ1-5, with a weak D call TRBD1 (5 bases). V gave up 4 bases and J gave up 4 bases, with 8 bases separating them. The CDR3 spans 13 residues. The germline V gene encodes CDR1 LGHNA and CDR2 YNFKEQ. The CDR3 DNA is TGTGCCAGCAGCCGGGGGGAAAATCAGCCCCAGCATTTT. Protein: CASSRGENQPQHF.

The genes are TRBV20-1 and TRBJ2-7, with TRBD2 as a possible D gene (5 bases). V dropped 3 bases and J dropped 4 bases, with 7 bases sitting between them. The CDR3 is 11 amino acids. The germline V gene encodes CDR1 DFQATT and CDR2 SNEGSKA (reference sequence). The CDR3 is CSARIAYEQYF. CDR3 coding DNA: TGCAGTGCTAGGATAGCGTACGAGCAGTACTTC.

The DNA of the CDR3 is TGTGCCAGCACCCTACAGGGGTCGAACTATGGCTACACCTTC. This sequence encodes CASTLQGSNYGYTF. The V and J genes are TRBV2 and TRBJ1-2; 7 bases map to TRBD1. This CDR3 has 14 residues. J was trimmed by 2 bases and V by 7 bases; bases with no gene match: 7. The germline gives CDR1 SNHLY, CDR2 FYNNEI.

The chain uses TRBV27 and TRBJ1-2; possible D gene TRBD1, 6 bases. The CDR3 length is 15 residues. Trimming took 2 bases from V and 0 from J, leaving 10 bases between them. From germline, CDR1 is MNHEY and CDR2 SMNVEV (reference sequence). CDR3 DNA: TGTGCCAGCAGTTTACTCGGGGGGCCTAACTATGGCTACACCTTC. Its translation is CASSLLGGPNYGYTF.